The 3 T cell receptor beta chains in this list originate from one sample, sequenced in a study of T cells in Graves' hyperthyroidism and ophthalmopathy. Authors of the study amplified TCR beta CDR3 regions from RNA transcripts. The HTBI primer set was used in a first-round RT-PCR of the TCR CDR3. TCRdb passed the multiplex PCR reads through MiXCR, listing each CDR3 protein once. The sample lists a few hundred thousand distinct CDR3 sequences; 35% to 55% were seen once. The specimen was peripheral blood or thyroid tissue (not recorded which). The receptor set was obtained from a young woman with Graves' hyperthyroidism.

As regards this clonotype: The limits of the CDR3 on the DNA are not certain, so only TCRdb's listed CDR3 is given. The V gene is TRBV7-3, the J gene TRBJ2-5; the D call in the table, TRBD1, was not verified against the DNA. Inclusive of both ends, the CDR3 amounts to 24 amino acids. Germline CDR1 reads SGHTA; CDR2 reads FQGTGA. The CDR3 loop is CASSPEDSSIYLCSVDGGGETQYF.

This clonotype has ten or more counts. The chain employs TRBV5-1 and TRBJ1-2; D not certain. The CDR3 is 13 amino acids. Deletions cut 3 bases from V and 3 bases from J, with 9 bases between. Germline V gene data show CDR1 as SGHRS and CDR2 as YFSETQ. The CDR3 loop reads CASSYSFDYGYTF. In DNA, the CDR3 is TGCGCCAGCAGCTACAGTTTCGACTATGGCTACACCTTC.

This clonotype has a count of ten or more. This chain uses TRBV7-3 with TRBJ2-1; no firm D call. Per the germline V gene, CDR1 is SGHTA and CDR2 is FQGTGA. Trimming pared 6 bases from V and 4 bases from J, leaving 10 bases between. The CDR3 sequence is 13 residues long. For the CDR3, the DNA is TGTGCCAGCAGTTCGACTGGGTACAATGAGCAGTTCTTC. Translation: CASSSTGYNEQFF.